These T cell receptor beta chains were read from a single sample in a study of cytomegalovirus exposure and HLA in healthy donors. Only in-frame clones appear in the TCRdb table, and some are missing; sequencing was by immunoSEQ multiplex PCR. The data contain approximately 160,000 clones, roughly 77% of them singletons. The sample consisted of PBMCs. These receptors all come from a male donor in good health and CMV-seronegative. CDR3s include the opening cysteine and the closing phenylalanine or tryptophan. D genes are given only for firm matches. Size is stated for part of the rows, as once, few or many counts, or as a class when the clone is expanded.

v_call	d_call	j_call	clone_size	cdr3_nt	cdr3_aa
TRBV2	-	TRBJ1-6	-	TGTGCCAGCAGTGAAATACACAATTCACCCCTCCACTTT	CASSEIHNSPLHF
TRBV27	-	TRBJ2-1	-	TGTGCCAGCAGTCGGAGGGGGCATGGTAATGAGCAGTTCTTC	CASSRRGHGNEQFF
TRBV29-1	TRBD2	TRBJ2-1	-	TGCAGCGGCGGGACTAGACAATCCAATGAGCAGTTCTTC	CSGGTRQSNEQFF
TRBV4-1	-	TRBJ2-2	-	TGCGCCAGCAGCCAGGAGGGGAACGGGGAGCTGTTTTTT	CASSQEGNGELFF
TRBV4-3	-	TRBJ2-2	-	TGCGCCAGCAGCTCGCGGGCCAAGGGGGCGGGGGGGGAGCTGTTTTTT	CASSSRAKGAGGELFF
TRBV7-8	-	TRBJ2-4	few	TGTGCCAGCAGCTTAGAATCGGGCGGGATGAAAAACATTCAGTACTTC	CASSLESGGMKNIQYF
TRBV4-1	TRBD2	TRBJ2-7	-	TGCGCCAGCAGCCAAGGGCTAGCGGAGACCTACGAGCAGTACTTC	CASSQGLAETYEQYF
TRBV9	-	TRBJ2-2	-	TGTGCCAGCAGCGGGCAGGGAGGATACACCGGGGAGCTGTTTTTT	CASSGQGGYTGELFF
TRBV4-3	TRBD1	TRBJ1-2	few	TGCGCCAGCAGCCAAGACTCGACAGGGAAACTATATGGCTACACCTTC	CASSQDSTGKLYGYTF
TRBV27	TRBD1	TRBJ2-1	-	TGTGCCAGCAGACACAGGGGGAGCTCCTACAATGAGCAGTTCTTC	CASRHRGSSYNEQFF
TRBV6-4	TRBD2	TRBJ2-7	few	TGTGCTCAGCCTCTCCCCGGGACTAGACTCTGCAACGAGCAGTACTTC	CAQPLPGTRLCNEQYF
TRBV7-8	TRBD1	TRBJ2-7	-	TGTGCCAGCAGCTTAGCCAGGACAGGGGGTTCCTACGAGCAGTACTTC	CASSLARTGGSYEQYF
TRBV7-7	TRBD1	TRBJ2-2	-	TGTGCCAGCAGCCCCGTGACAGGGGTCACCGGGGAGCTGTTTTTT	CASSPVTGVTGELFF
TRBV7-3	-	TRBJ2-2	-	TGTGCCAGCAGCCTCCTAGCCTCCGGGGAGCTGTTTTTT	CASSLLASGELFF
TRBV28	-	TRBJ2-7	-	TGTGCCAGCAGCGGGGGTAGCTCCTACGAGCAGTACTTC	CASSGGSSYEQYF
TRBV19	TRBD2	TRBJ2-3	once	TGTGCCAGTAGCCACGGGGGGGAGGATACACAGTATTTT	CASSHGGEDTQYF